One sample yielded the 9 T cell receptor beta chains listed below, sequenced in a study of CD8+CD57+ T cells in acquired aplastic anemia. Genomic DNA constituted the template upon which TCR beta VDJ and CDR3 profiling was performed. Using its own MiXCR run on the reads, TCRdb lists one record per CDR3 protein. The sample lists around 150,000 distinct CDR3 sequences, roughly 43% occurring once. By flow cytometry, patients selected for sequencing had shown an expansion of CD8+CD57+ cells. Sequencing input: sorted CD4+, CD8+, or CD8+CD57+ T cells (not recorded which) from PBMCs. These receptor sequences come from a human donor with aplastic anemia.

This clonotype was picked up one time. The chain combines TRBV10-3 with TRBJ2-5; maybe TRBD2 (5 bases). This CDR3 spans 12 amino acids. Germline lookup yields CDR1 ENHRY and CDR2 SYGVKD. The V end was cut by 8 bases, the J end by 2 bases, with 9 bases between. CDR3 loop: CAIGKRQETQYF. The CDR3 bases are TGTGCCATCGGTAAGCGGCAAGAGACCCAGTACTTC.

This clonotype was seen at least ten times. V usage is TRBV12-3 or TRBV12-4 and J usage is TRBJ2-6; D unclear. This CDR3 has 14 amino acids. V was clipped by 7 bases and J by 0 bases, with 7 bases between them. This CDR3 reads CASTPSSGANVLTF. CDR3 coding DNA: TGTGCCAGCACCCCTTCCTCTGGGGCCAACGTCCTGACTTTC.

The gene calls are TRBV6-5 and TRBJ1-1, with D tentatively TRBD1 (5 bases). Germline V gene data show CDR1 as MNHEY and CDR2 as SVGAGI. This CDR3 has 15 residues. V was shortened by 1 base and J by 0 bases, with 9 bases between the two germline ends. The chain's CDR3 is CASSYLGQLNTEAFF. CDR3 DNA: TGTGCCAGCAGTTACTTGGGGCAGTTGAACACTGAAGCTTTCTTT.

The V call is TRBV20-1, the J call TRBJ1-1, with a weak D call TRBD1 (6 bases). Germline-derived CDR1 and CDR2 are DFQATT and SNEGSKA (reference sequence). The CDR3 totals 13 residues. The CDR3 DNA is TGCACCACTCCGGGACACGGGAACACTGAAGCTTTCTTT. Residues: CTTPGHGNTEAFF.

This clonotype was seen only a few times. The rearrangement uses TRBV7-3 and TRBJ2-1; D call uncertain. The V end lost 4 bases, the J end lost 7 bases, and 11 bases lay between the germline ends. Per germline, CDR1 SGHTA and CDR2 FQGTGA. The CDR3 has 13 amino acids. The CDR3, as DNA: TGTGCCAGCAGCTGGGTGGTGGGGAATGAGCAGTTCTTC. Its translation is CASSWVVGNEQFF.

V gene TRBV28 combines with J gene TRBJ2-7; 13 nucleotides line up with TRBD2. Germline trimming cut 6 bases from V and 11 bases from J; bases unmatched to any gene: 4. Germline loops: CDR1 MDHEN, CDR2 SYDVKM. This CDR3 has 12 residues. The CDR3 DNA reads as TGTGCCAGCAGGGAACTAGCGGGGGGGGAGTACTTC. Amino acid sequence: CASRELAGGEYF.

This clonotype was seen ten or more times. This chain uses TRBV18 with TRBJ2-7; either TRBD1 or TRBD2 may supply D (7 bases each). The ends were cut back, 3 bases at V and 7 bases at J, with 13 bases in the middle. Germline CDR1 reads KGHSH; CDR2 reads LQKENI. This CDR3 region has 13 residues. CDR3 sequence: CASSPQGGREQYF. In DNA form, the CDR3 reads TGTGCCAGCTCACCCCAGGGGGGGAGGGAGCAGTACTTC.

The CDR3 bases are TGTGCCATCAGTCCGGGACAGAGGGGGGGGGCCGAGCAGTACTTC. It yields the protein CAISPGQRGGAEQYF. This chain uses TRBV10-3 with TRBJ2-7; D is tentatively TRBD1 or TRBD2 (7 bases each). The CDR3 length is 15 residues. Per germline, CDR1 ENHRY and CDR2 SYGVKD. Trimming removed 5 bases from V and 6 bases from J, with 20 bases in between.

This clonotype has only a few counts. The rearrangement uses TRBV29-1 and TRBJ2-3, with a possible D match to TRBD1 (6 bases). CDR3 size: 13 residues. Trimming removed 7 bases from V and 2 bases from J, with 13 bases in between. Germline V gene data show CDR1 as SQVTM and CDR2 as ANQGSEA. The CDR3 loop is CSGRRGSTDTQYF. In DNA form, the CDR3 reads TGCAGCGGACGAAGGGGGTCCACAGATACGCAGTATTTT.